This TCR beta chain was sequenced during a study of identical twins. The authors used template switching to add a universal primer site and gave cDNA unique molecular identifiers. One entry per CDR3 protein, called by TCRdb with MiXCR from the 5' RACE reads. This sample has 1.5 million to 2 million distinct CDR3 sequences, with about 31% found just once. V shed 3 bases and J 7 bases; nucleotides not matched to a gene: 9. The CDR3 is 15 amino acids. CDR1 and CDR2 (germline): ENHRY, SYGVKD. Findings of the study overall: The authors drew conclusions from cross-sectional statistical analysis rather than following the same donors. Less excess twin sharing appeared in beta out-of-frame sequences. Models came in too low on out-of-frame TCR alpha sharing in monozygotic twins.

This clonotype showed up just a few times. Its matching antigen is unknown. The gene calls are TRBV10-3 and TRBJ2-7; 10 bases are a match to TRBD2. The specimen sequenced was cord blood. The TCR was taken from a newborn girl in good health. The DNA of the CDR3 is TGTGCCATCAGTGAACTAGCGGGGCCCTTGGGTGAGCAGTACTTC. Its protein product is CAISELAGPLGEQYF.